These 25 T cell receptor beta chains share one sample of origin, sequenced in a study of T cell changes during pregnancy in multiple sclerosis. Clones were read by immunoSEQ multiplex PCR, and TCRdb kept only the in-frame ones, dropping some. The sample holds approximately 40,000 clones, 88% seen once. This specimen was CD4+ T cells from peripheral blood mononuclear cells, taken in the second trimester of pregnancy. The receptors derive from a female donor with multiple sclerosis, enrolled in a pregnancy study.

The chain is built from TRBV6-6 and TRBJ1-5; TRBD1 matches 11 bases. This CDR3 contains 15 residues. The germline CDR1 and CDR2 sequences are MNHNY and SVGAGI (reference sequence). The ends lost 6 bases at V and 7 bases at J; junction bases unmatched: 8. The CDR3, as DNA: TGTGCCAGCAGACCGGACAGGGGGCCGCGGCAGCCCCAGCATTTT. Its translation is CASRPDRGPRQPQHF.

This chain links TRBV9 with TRBJ2-7; 8 nucleotides line up with TRBD1. V lost 4 bases, J lost 2 bases, and 8 bases stayed unmatched. The germline CDR1 and CDR2 sequences are SGDLS and YYNGEE. The CDR3 loop spans 15 amino acids. CDR3 region: CASSPGLGQAYEQYF. The CDR3 DNA reads TGTGCCAGCAGCCCTGGTTTGGGACAGGCCTACGAGCAGTACTTC.

In its sample, this clone was seen once. V and J are TRBV2 and TRBJ2-2; TRBD2 matches at 11 bases. Trimming removed 7 bases from V and 4 bases from J; junction bases left unmatched: 5. This CDR3 is built from 15 residues. Germline V gene data show CDR1 as SNHLY and CDR2 as FYNNEI. In DNA, the CDR3 is TGTGCCAGCACCTTAGGACTAGCGGGCACCGGGGAGCTGTTTTTT. Its protein product is CASTLGLAGTGELFF.

The gene calls are TRBV27 and TRBJ1-2; no definite D call. From germline, CDR1 is MNHEY and CDR2 SMNVEV (reference sequence). The length of the CDR3 is 16 residues. The V end lost 5 bases, the J end lost 3 bases, and 19 bases lay between the germline ends. In nucleotides, the CDR3 is TGTGCCAGCAGTCCGTTGAGGAGTCTCGTTTACTATGGCTACACCTTC. Protein product: CASSPLRSLVYYGYTF.

This rearrangement joins TRBV15 to TRBJ2-2, with a possible D match to TRBD1 (5 bases). The V and J ends lost 0 bases and 5 bases respectively, with 10 bases between them. The CDR3 length is 15 residues. Germline loops: CDR1 LNHNV, CDR2 YYDKDF (reference sequence). CDR3 coding DNA: TGTGCCACCAGCAGAGATAGGGGAAGGACCGGGGAGCTGTTTTTT. Encoded protein: CATSRDRGRTGELFF.

The gene calls are TRBV19 and TRBJ2-3; the match to TRBD2 covers 8 bases. The trim removed 2 bases at V and 4 bases at J, leaving 14 bases unmatched. The CDR3 loop spans 18 amino acids. The germline CDR1 and CDR2 sequences are LNHDA and SQIVND (reference sequence). The DNA for the CDR3 is TGTGCCAGTAGTATATGGTCCGGGACTAGGTCGGCCGCAGATACGCAGTATTTT. Amino acids: CASSIWSGTRSAADTQYF.

The chain has TRBV6-8 and TRBJ2-7; no reliable D call. The V end lost 5 bases, the J end lost 0 bases, and 20 bases lay between the germline ends. This CDR3 is built from 17 residues. Germline V lookup: CDR1 MNHGY, CDR2 SAAAGT. The chain's CDR3 is CASSPFKIAACSYEQYF. The CDR3 region has the DNA TGTGCCAGCAGTCCTTTTAAGATAGCAGCCTGCTCCTACGAGCAGTACTTC.

The rearrangement joins TRBV5-6 to TRBJ2-7; D gene unclear. From germline, CDR1 is SGHDT and CDR2 YYEEEE. The germline V and J ends were trimmed by 6 bases and 4 bases, with 11 bases remaining between them. This CDR3 contains 12 residues. The DNA for the CDR3 is TGTGCCAGCACCCGAAGTGCGTACGAGCAGTACTTC. As protein: CASTRSAYEQYF.

The chain uses TRBV7-2 and TRBJ2-1, with 7 bases lining up with TRBD2. Germline V gene sequence: CDR1 SGHTA, CDR2 FQGNSA. The CDR3 is made up of 15 amino acids. The V gene end was trimmed by 5 bases and the J gene end by 8 bases; junction bases not matched to a gene: 12. The CDR3 DNA sequence: TGTGCCAGCAGCCGAGAGGACGGGAGGTTAGATGAGCAGTTCTTC. It specifies CASSREDGRLDEQFF.

By share, this clone counts as medium-sized. The gene calls are TRBV7-6 and TRBJ2-2, with 11 bases matching TRBD2. Germline CDR1 and CDR2: SGHVS and FNYEAQ. The V and J ends lost 4 bases and 6 bases, in that order; junction bases with no gene match: 13. The CDR3 sequence is 18 residues long. The CDR3 loop reads CASSYLGTSGGAPGELFF. The CDR3 region has the DNA TGTGCCAGCAGCTACCTCGGGACTAGCGGTGGAGCGCCCGGGGAGCTGTTTTTT.

The genes are TRBV2 and TRBJ2-3; 7 nucleotides match TRBD2. The ends lost 4 bases at V and 5 bases at J; junction bases unmatched: 6. The CDR3 spans 14 residues. Germline CDR1 SNHLY, CDR2 FYNNEI. This chain's CDR3 is CASSARERVDTQYF. CDR3 in DNA: TGTGCCAGCAGTGCGCGGGAGCGGGTAGATACGCAGTATTTT.

This clone was detected only a few times. The chain links TRBV7-2 to TRBJ2-7; TRBD2 might be the D (5 bases). V dropped 5 bases and J dropped 7 bases, with 15 bases sitting between them. The length of the CDR3 is 13 residues. In germline, CDR1 is SGHTA, CDR2 FQGNSA. The CDR3 coding sequence is TGTGCCAGCAGCCTGACCGATGAGGGTGAGCAGTACTTC. This sequence encodes CASSLTDEGEQYF. The full variable domain, with the rest looked up from reference TRBV7-2 and TRBJ2-7, is GAGVSQSPSNKVTEKGKDVELRCDPISGHTALYWYRQSLGQGLEFLIYFQGNSAPDKSGLPSDRFSAERTGGSVSTLTIQRTQQEDSAVYLCASSLTDEGEQYFGPGTRLTVT.

This rearrangement joins TRBV6-5 to TRBJ1-1; 7 nucleotides match TRBD1. V shed 6 bases, J shed 7 bases, and the junction held 5 bases outside the gene matches. The CDR3 has 12 residues. From germline, CDR1 is MNHEY and CDR2 SVGAGI. The CDR3 reads CASRLRDSEAFF. CDR3 DNA sequence: TGTGCCAGCAGACTTAGGGACAGTGAAGCTTTCTTT.

This clone was seen a handful of times. This chain uses TRBV11-2 with TRBJ2-7; 8 bases are a match to TRBD2. Germline V gene lookup returns CDR1 SGHAT and CDR2 FQNNGV. The CDR3 has 17 amino acids. With V trimmed by 5 bases and J by 4 bases, 16 bases remained unmatched. CDR3 in amino acids: CASSPGGVWGPLYEQYF. In DNA, the CDR3 is TGTGCCAGCAGCCCGGGAGGGGTGTGGGGCCCACTTTACGAGCAGTACTTC.

The V gene is TRBV2, the J gene TRBJ2-7, with 11 bases identical to TRBD1. The CDR3 extends over 15 amino acids. Looked up from germline, CDR1 is SNHLY and CDR2 is FYNNEI. J gave up 1 base and V 6 bases, and 5 bases lay outside the gene matches. In DNA form, the CDR3 reads TGTGCCAGCAGGAGGGGGACAGGGGGATCCTACGAGCAGTACTTC. This codes for CASRRGTGGSYEQYF.

This clone occurred a few times. The chain has TRBV29-1 and TRBJ2-3; D might be TRBD1 (5 bases). The CDR3 has 15 residues. Deletions cut 0 bases from V and 2 bases from J, with 12 bases between. Germline CDR1 reads SQVTM; CDR2 reads ANQGSEA. The CDR3 here is CSVEDTGTNTDTQYF. CDR3 nucleotide sequence: TGCAGCGTTGAAGATACAGGTACAAACACAGATACGCAGTATTTT.

The J gene is TRBJ1-1, the V gene TRBV6-1; 7 nucleotides align to TRBD1. CDR1 MNHNS and CDR2 SASEGT come from the germline V gene. There are 13 residues in the CDR3. The trim removed 3 bases at V and 10 bases at J, leaving 8 bases unmatched. The CDR3 loop reads CASSETGRWGAFF. CDR3 nucleotides: TGTGCCAGCAGTGAGACAGGGCGTTGGGGAGCTTTCTTT.

The V gene is TRBV18, the J gene TRBJ1-2; D possibly corresponds to TRBD1 (5 bases). The CDR3 length is 15 residues. With 1 base removed from V and 3 bases from J, the gap between germline ends came to 12 bases. CDR1 is KGHSH and CDR2 is LQKENI in the germline V gene. The CDR3 loop reads CASSPLKGFDYGYTF. CDR3 in DNA: TGTGCCAGCTCACCACTAAAGGGGTTTGACTATGGCTACACCTTC.

This sequence joins TRBV10-1 and TRBJ2-5, with TRBD1 matching 12 bases. The germline V gene has CDR1 WNHNN and CDR2 SYGVQD (reference sequence). After removal of 8 bases from V and 4 bases from J, the junction contained 8 bases not matched to a gene. The CDR3 totals 15 residues. The CDR3 loop is CASPPGQGAGETQYF. CDR3 coding DNA: TGCGCCAGCCCCCCGGGACAGGGGGCAGGAGAGACCCAGTACTTC.

V usage is TRBV27 and J usage is TRBJ2-3; tentative D call: TRBD2 (5 bases). Looked up from germline, CDR1 is MNHEY and CDR2 is SMNVEV (reference sequence). The CDR3 is 13 amino acids. V gave up 6 bases and J gave up 6 bases, with 13 bases separating them. The CDR3 nucleotides are TGTGCCAGCAGCTGGACTCCCAGGGATACGCAGTATTTT. Encoded protein: CASSWTPRDTQYF.

The rearrangement uses TRBV21-1 and TRBJ2-5; TRBD2 is the table's D call, not checked against the DNA. TRBV21-1 is tagged as a pseudogene. The CDR3 length is 17 residues. In DNA form, the CDR3 reads TGTGCCAGCAGCAAAGCGCGTCCGCCAATAATCCAAGAGACCCAGTACTTC. Translating it yields CASSKARPPIIQETQYF.

The V call is TRBV11-2, the J call TRBJ2-7, with TRBD2 identical over 7 bases. V lost 3 bases to trimming and J lost 1 base; unmatched junction nucleotides: 6. CDR3 length: 15 residues. Germline CDR1 and CDR2: SGHAT and FQNNGV. The CDR3 loop reads CASSLVRGSSYEQYF. The DNA of the CDR3 is TGTGCCAGCAGCTTGGTGCGCGGGAGTTCCTACGAGCAGTACTTC. The full variable domain, in which reference TRBV11-2 and TRBJ2-7 provide the parts outside the CDR3, is EAGVAQSPRYKIIEKRQSVAFWCNPISGHATLYWYQQILGQGPKLLIQFQNNGVVDDSQLPKDRFSAERLKGVDSTLKIQPAKLEDSAVYLCASSLVRGSSYEQYFGPGTRLTVT.

The CDR3 coding sequence is TGTGCCAGCAGCTTAGATTCTCACAGGAGGGGAACCGGGGAGCTGTTTTTT. It yields the protein CASSLDSHRRGTGELFF. V usage is TRBV11-3 and J usage is TRBJ2-2, with TRBD2 as a possible D gene (6 bases). Trimming shortened V by 0 bases and J by 5 bases, and 16 bases separated the two germline ends. There are 17 residues in the CDR3. The V gene's germline CDR1 is SGHNT and CDR2 YENEEA.

The V call is TRBV5-1, the J call TRBJ2-5, with 9 bases identical to TRBD2. The CDR3 contains 17 residues. The germline gives CDR1 SGHRS, CDR2 YFSETQ. The junction had 10 bases not matched to a gene; V was cut back by 0 bases and J by 4 bases. The chain's CDR3 is CASSLALAGGPLETQYF. CDR3 nucleotides: TGCGCCAGCAGCTTGGCCCTGGCGGGAGGGCCTTTAGAGACCCAGTACTTC.

The chain recombines TRBV30 with TRBJ1-5; TRBD1 matches at 10 bases. The CDR3 totals 13 residues. Germline values: CDR1 GTSNPN, CDR2 SVGIG (reference sequence). V shed 5 bases and J 5 bases; nucleotides not matched to a gene: 3. The CDR3 is CAWAGTGDQPQHF. Here the CDR3 DNA reads TGTGCCTGGGCCGGGACAGGGGATCAGCCCCAGCATTTT.